One T cell receptor (beta chain) is described in this entry. Sequencing relied on a cDNA template that was reverse transcribed from extracted RNA. Using immunoSEQ multiplex PCR, the repertoire was profiled, and TCRdb retains in-frame clones only, with some absent. This table has 150,000 to 200,000 clones, 50% to 70% appearing once. These data belong to a study of CD8+ T cells in alopecia areata. This CDR3 contains 13 residues. Germline assignment: CDR1 MNHEY and CDR2 SMNVEV (reference sequence). The V gene lost 4 bases and the J gene lost 3 bases, with 10 bases spanning the gap. Researchers took lesional scalp punch biopsies and peripheral blood from people who were alopecia areata patients. PBMCs were stained for CD3, CD4 and CD8, and CD4+ and CD8+ T cells were sorted.

This TCR came from a human donor with alopecia areata. The sequences come from CD4+ T cells sorted from blood, collected at week 0. This chain joins TRBV27 and TRBJ2-7; tentatively, D is TRBD1 (5 bases). CDR3 nucleotides: TGTGCCAGCAGTTGGGGCCCCGGCTACGAGCAGTACTTC. Translating gives CASSWGPGYEQYF.